This T cell receptor beta chain was recovered during a study of blood T cell repertoires in COVID-19. Across the whole study: From T cells, B-cell-depleted T cells, or PBMCs came the material, which was cDNA or gDNA.

Trimming took off 5 bases at V and 5 bases at J, with 15 bases between the two ends. This CDR3 comprises 14 residues. Germline V gene lookup returns CDR1 MNHEY and CDR2 SVGAGI. Libraries were prepared by immunoSEQ multiplex PCR; TCRdb keeps only in-frame clonotypes and omits some of them. Among approximately 75,000 clones listed, roughly 82% were seen once. The chain recombines TRBV6-5 with TRBJ1-1, with D perhaps matching TRBD1 (5 bases). The sample was peripheral blood. The TCR was taken from a woman between 45 and 60 years old with acute or convalescent COVID-19. The CDR3 nucleotides read TGTGCCAGCAGTCCCCTCCCAGGGAGGACTGAAGCTTTCTTT. Translation: CASSPLPGRTEAFF.